These T cell receptor beta chains were read from a single sample in a study of blood T cells in healthy people across ages. TCRdb fed the 5' RACE reads into MiXCR, producing one record per CDR3 protein. This table holds about 1.7 million distinct CDR3 sequences, approximately 28% found once. The sample taken for sequencing was blood. The receptor source for this set is a woman aged 25 to 45 in good health. The CDR3 runs from the conserved cysteine through the conserved F or W. Each record gives: clone size, D gene, J gene, V gene, CDR3 DNA, CDR3 protein. The D gene is left open where the match is weak. Size tells how often a clone was seen (once, few, many) or the class of an expanded clone, and some rows leave it out.

size: -; D: TRBD2; J: TRBJ2-7; V: TRBV28; DNA: TGTGCCAGCAGTTTTTCGTTCCTGGGTTGGAGCGGGGGCGTCGAATACGAGCAGTACTTC; CDR3: CASSFSFLGWSGGVEYEQYF
size: many; D: -; J: TRBJ2-1; V: TRBV20-1; DNA: TGCAGTGCTAGAGTGGGTAGCGGTACCTACAATGAGCAGTTCTTC; CDR3: CSARVGSGTYNEQFF
size: few; D: TRBD1; J: TRBJ2-3; V: TRBV7-9; DNA: TGTGCCAGCAGCTTAGTCAAGGGGGCTAGCCCAGATACGCAGTATTTT; CDR3: CASSLVKGASPDTQYF
size: -; D: -; J: TRBJ2-2; V: TRBV29-1; DNA: TGCAGCGTTGAAGCCCGCACCGGGGAGCTGTTTTTT; CDR3: CSVEARTGELFF
size: -; D: TRBD1; J: TRBJ2-1; V: TRBV9; DNA: TGTGCCAGCAGCGTCGTGGACAGGGGATGGAATGAGCAGTTCTTC; CDR3: CASSVVDRGWNEQFF
size: -; D: -; J: TRBJ1-6; V: TRBV5-1; DNA: TGCGCCAGCAGCTTCCAGGGTGGTGATTCACCCCTCCACTTT; CDR3: CASSFQGGDSPLHF
size: once; D: TRBD2; J: TRBJ2-3; V: TRBV20-1; DNA: TGCGGTGCTAGAGATGGCGGGAGGTCCTTCACAGATACGCAGTATTTT; CDR3: CGARDGGRSFTDTQYF
size: few; D: -; J: TRBJ2-3; V: TRBV5-1; DNA: TGCGCCAGCAGCTTCGGGGCGGATACGAAGTATTTT; CDR3: CASSFGADTKYF
size: once; D: TRBD1; J: TRBJ1-1; V: TRBV12-3/TRBV12-4; DNA: TGTGCCAGCAGTTCGCCCTACAGGGGGAACACTGAAGCTTTCTTT; CDR3: CASSSPYRGNTEAFF
size: -; D: -; J: TRBJ2-1; V: TRBV27; DNA: TGTGCCAGCAGTTATTGGTGGGGGGGCAGCTCCTACAATGAGCAGTTCTTC; CDR3: CASSYWWGGSSYNEQFF
size: many; D: TRBD2; J: TRBJ2-1; V: TRBV7-9; DNA: TGTGCCAGCAGCCCCGGAGCGGGGGGCCACAATGAGCAGTTCTTC; CDR3: CASSPGAGGHNEQFF
size: few; D: -; J: TRBJ2-1; V: TRBV7-9; DNA: TGTGCCAGCAGAGAGCGGGCGGGGAGCGATGAGCAGTTCTTC; CDR3: CASRERAGSDEQFF
size: few; D: TRBD1; J: TRBJ2-1; V: TRBV9; DNA: TGTGCCAGCAGCGCGGCCCAGGGGGCTAATGAGCAGTTCTTC; CDR3: CASSAAQGANEQFF
size: few; D: TRBD2; J: TRBJ2-3; V: TRBV5-1; DNA: TGCGCCAGCAGCTTGGCGGGCCTAGCGGGTAGCACAGATACGCAGTATTTT; CDR3: CASSLAGLAGSTDTQYF
size: -; D: TRBD1; J: TRBJ1-2; V: TRBV3-1; DNA: TGTGCCAGCAGCCAAGACTCGGTGGGGACAGGGTATTATGGCTACACCTTC; CDR3: CASSQDSVGTGYYGYTF
size: few; D: -; J: TRBJ2-5; V: TRBV7-9; DNA: TGTGCCAGCAGCTCCGGCCCACAAATCAAAGAGACCCAGTACTTC; CDR3: CASSSGPQIKETQYF
size: -; D: TRBD2; J: TRBJ2-3; V: TRBV5-1; DNA: TGCGCCAGCAGCCGGCGACTAGCGGGAGGAGATACGCAGTATTTT; CDR3: CASSRRLAGGDTQYF
size: -; D: TRBD2; J: TRBJ2-1; V: TRBV7-9; DNA: TGTGCCAGCAGCTTCGGGACTAGCGGGCTGGAATTTAATGAGCAGTTCTTC; CDR3: CASSFGTSGLEFNEQFF
size: few; D: -; J: TRBJ1-5; V: TRBV20-1; DNA: TGCAGTGCTAATGAGAGCAATCAGCCCCAGCATTTT; CDR3: CSANESNQPQHF
size: few; D: -; J: TRBJ2-3; V: TRBV20-1; DNA: TGCAGTGCTAGAGGGACCGACGGGGGGCGCTTCGCAGATACGCAGTATTTT; CDR3: CSARGTDGGRFADTQYF
size: -; D: -; J: TRBJ2-5; V: TRBV2; DNA: TGTGCCAGTGGAAGCGGAGGTCTAGGGGGAGAGACCCAGTACTTC; CDR3: CASGSGGLGGETQYF
size: -; D: -; J: TRBJ1-4; V: TRBV20-1; DNA: TGCAGTGCTAGAGATATGGGGGTTTCAGGAAAACTGTTTTTT; CDR3: CSARDMGVSGKLFF
size: -; D: -; J: TRBJ2-1; V: TRBV6-5; DNA: TGTGCCAGCAGTCCCTCCGAGACTTACAATGAGCAGTTCTTC; CDR3: CASSPSETYNEQFF
size: few; D: TRBD2; J: TRBJ2-4; V: TRBV20-1; DNA: TGCAGTGCTAGACGGGCGGGAGCTGTCTTGGACATTCAGTACTTC; CDR3: CSARRAGAVLDIQYF
size: few; D: -; J: TRBJ2-1; V: TRBV5-6; DNA: TGTGCCAGCAGCTGGTTTGCGGGTGAGCAGTTCTTC; CDR3: CASSWFAGEQFF
size: -; D: -; J: TRBJ1-2; V: TRBV7-9; DNA: TGTGCCAGCAGCTTAGATGAGAGATTTCGTGGCTACACCTTC; CDR3: CASSLDERFRGYTF
size: -; D: TRBD2; J: TRBJ2-7; V: TRBV7-6; DNA: TGTGCCAGCAGTCTAGCGGGGGAGAGGGACGAGCAGTACTTC; CDR3: CASSLAGERDEQYF
size: many; D: -; J: TRBJ2-1; V: TRBV5-1; DNA: TGCGCCAGCAGCTTGTCAGGGGGAGGGGGACAGAATGAGCAGTTCTTC; CDR3: CASSLSGGGGQNEQFF
size: -; D: -; J: TRBJ2-5; V: TRBV3-1; DNA: TGTGCCAGCAGCCAGGAGGGCGAGTCAATCCAAGAGACCCAGTACTTC; CDR3: CASSQEGESIQETQYF